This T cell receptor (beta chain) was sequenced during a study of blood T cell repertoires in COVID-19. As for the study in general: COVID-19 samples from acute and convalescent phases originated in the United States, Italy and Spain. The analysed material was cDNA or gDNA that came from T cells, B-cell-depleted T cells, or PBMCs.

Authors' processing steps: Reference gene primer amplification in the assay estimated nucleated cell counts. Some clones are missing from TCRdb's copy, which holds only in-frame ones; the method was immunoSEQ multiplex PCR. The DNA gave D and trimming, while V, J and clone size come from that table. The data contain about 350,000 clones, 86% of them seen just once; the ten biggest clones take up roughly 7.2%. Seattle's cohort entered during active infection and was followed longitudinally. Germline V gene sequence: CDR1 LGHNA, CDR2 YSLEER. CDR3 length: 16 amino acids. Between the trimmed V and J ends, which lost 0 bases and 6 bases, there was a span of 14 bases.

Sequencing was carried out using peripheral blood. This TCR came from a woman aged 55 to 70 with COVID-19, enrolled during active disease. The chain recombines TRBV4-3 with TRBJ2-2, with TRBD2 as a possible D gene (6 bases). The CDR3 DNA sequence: TGCGCCAGCAGCCAAGAGGAGGGTAGCTCGTCCGGGGAGCTGTTTTTT. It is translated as CASSQEEGSSSGELFF.